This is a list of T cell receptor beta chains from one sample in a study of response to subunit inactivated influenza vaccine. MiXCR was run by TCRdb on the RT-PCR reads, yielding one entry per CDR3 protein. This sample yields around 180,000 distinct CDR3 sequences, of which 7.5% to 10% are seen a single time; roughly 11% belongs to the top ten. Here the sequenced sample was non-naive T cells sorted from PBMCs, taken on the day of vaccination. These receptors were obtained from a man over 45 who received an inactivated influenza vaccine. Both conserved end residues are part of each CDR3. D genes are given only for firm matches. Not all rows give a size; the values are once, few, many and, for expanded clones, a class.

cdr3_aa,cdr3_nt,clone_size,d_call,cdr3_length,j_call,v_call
CSAKGTSGGEGEQYF,TGCAGTGCCAAAGGGACTAGCGGGGGGGAGGGAGAGCAGTACTTC,few,TRBD2,15,TRBJ2-7,TRBV20-1
CASSLGRLETQYF,TGTGCCAGCAGCTTAGGGCGGTTGGAGACCCAGTACTTC,few,-,13,TRBJ2-5,TRBV11-2
CSARVRGRYYGYTF,TGCAGTGCTAGAGTGCGGGGGAGGTACTATGGCTACACCTTC,-,-,14,TRBJ1-2,TRBV20-1
CASNLAGVNNEQFF,TGTGCCAGCAACCTAGCGGGAGTCAACAATGAGCAGTTCTTC,few,TRBD2,14,TRBJ2-1,TRBV3-1
CASSLSGSIYEQYF,TGTGCCAGCAGCCTTAGCGGGAGCATCTACGAGCAGTACTTC,-,TRBD2,14,TRBJ2-7,TRBV7-2
CASGLGLAGMSGYNEQFF,TGTGCTAGTGGTCTAGGACTAGCGGGGATGTCGGGCTACAATGAGCAGTTCTTC,-,TRBD2,18,TRBJ2-1,TRBV12-5
CSARGRGRHQTYEQYF,TGCAGTGCTAGAGGTCGGGGCAGGCATCAAACCTACGAGCAGTACTTC,-,-,16,TRBJ2-7,TRBV20-1
CASSRRGGSGTDTQYF,TGTGCCAGCAGCCGACGGGGGGGGAGCGGCACAGATACGCAGTATTTT,few,TRBD2,16,TRBJ2-3,TRBV2
CATLGPSYNEQFF,TGTGCCACCCTTGGACCTTCCTACAATGAGCAGTTCTTC,few,-,13,TRBJ2-1,TRBV15
CASSLGFYGYTF,TGCGCCAGCAGCCTCGGCTTTTATGGCTACACCTTC,few,-,12,TRBJ1-2,TRBV4-3
CASTKDREKLFF,TGTGCCAGCACCAAGGACAGGGAAAAACTGTTTTTT,-,TRBD1,12,TRBJ1-4,TRBV7-2
CASSEIRGRGNTIYF,TGTGCCAGCAGTGAGATCAGGGGGCGAGGAAACACCATATATTTT,-,TRBD1,15,TRBJ1-3,TRBV6-1
CASSVGGTSGYYEQYF,TGTGCCAGCAGCGTAGGGGGGACTAGCGGGTATTACGAGCAGTACTTC,-,TRBD2,16,TRBJ2-7,TRBV9
CASSQGQETQYF,TGCGCCAGTAGTCAGGGTCAAGAGACCCAGTACTTC,many,-,12,TRBJ2-5,TRBV5-1
CASSYAGGEQYF,TGTGCCAGCAGTTACGCTGGGGGCGAGCAGTACTTC,-,-,12,TRBJ2-7,TRBV6-2/TRBV6-3
CSARPPGLVYNEQFF,TGCAGTGCTCGACCCCCGGGGCTAGTTTACAATGAGCAGTTCTTC,few,-,15,TRBJ2-1,TRBV20-1
CASSDARGDNQPQHF,TGTGCCAGCAGTGATGCCAGGGGTGACAATCAGCCCCAGCATTTT,-,-,15,TRBJ1-5,TRBV2
CASSRGGLYEQYF,TGTGCCAGCTCGAGAGGAGGGCTCTACGAGCAGTACTTC,many,-,13,TRBJ2-7,TRBV9
CSATDRKSAEAFF,TGCAGTGCCACGGACAGGAAGAGTGCTGAAGCTTTCTTT,-,TRBD1,13,TRBJ1-1,TRBV20-1
CASSKDPYKGNEQFF,TGCGCCAGCAGCAAGGACCCGTACAAGGGGAATGAGCAGTTCTTC,-,-,15,TRBJ2-1,TRBV5-1
CSVERLANYGYTF,TGCAGCGTTGAACGGCTAGCTAACTATGGCTACACCTTC,few,-,13,TRBJ1-2,TRBV29-1
CASSTQATGARNEQFF,TGTGCCAGCAGCACCCAGGCTACAGGGGCTAGGAATGAGCAGTTCTTC,-,TRBD1,16,TRBJ2-1,TRBV7-9
CASSQLLAGIDTQYF,TGTGCCAGCAGCCAACTTTTGGCGGGCATAGATACGCAGTATTTT,-,-,15,TRBJ2-3,TRBV14
CASSLDPEAFF,TGTGCCAGCAGCTTAGACCCTGAAGCTTTCTTT,many,-,11,TRBJ1-1,TRBV7-9
CASSMTGVTIRYTF,TGTGCCAGCAGCATGACCGGCGTAACTATCCGCTACACCTTC,-,-,14,TRBJ1-2,TRBV7-9
CSVSYPGPQETQYF,TGCAGCGTTTCCTACCCGGGACCCCAAGAGACCCAGTACTTC,few,-,14,TRBJ2-5,TRBV29-1
CASSRRVSYEQYF,TGTGCCAGCAGTCGCAGGGTATCCTACGAGCAGTACTTC,few,-,13,TRBJ2-7,TRBV28
CASSVDYQGSSGSFSYNEQFF,TGTGCCAGCAGCGTAGATTACCAGGGGAGTAGCGGGAGTTTTTCCTACAATGAGCAGTTCTTC,few,TRBD2,21,TRBJ2-1,TRBV9
CASSLPGDQETQYF,TGTGCCAGCAGCCTGCCGGGTGACCAAGAGACCCAGTACTTC,-,-,14,TRBJ2-5,TRBV5-8
CSARKAPSNQPQHF,TGCAGTGCTAGAAAGGCCCCTAGCAATCAGCCCCAGCATTTT,few,-,14,TRBJ1-5,TRBV20-1
CASSVAPGGEQYF,TGTGCCAGCAGCGTAGCCCCAGGGGGCGAGCAGTACTTC,-,TRBD1,13,TRBJ2-7,TRBV9